What follows is one T cell receptor beta chain and its context. The antigen is not known. The data derive from a study of T cells in localized non-small cell lung cancer. Study outcomes and limitations: Longer overall survival was seen with higher T cell density measured in blood.

The V end lost 8 bases, the J end lost 3 bases, and 14 bases lay between the germline ends. The CDR3 covers 14 residues. CDR1 and CDR2 from the germline V gene are MNHEY and SVGAGI. The table came from immunoSEQ multiplex PCR; TCRdb's copy has only in-frame clones and leaves some out. Here the sample spans tens of thousands of clones, roughly 78% being singletons. This receptor was taken from a male donor aged 60 or over with stage II squamous cell lung carcinoma. J is TRBJ2-1 and V is TRBV6-5, with D possibly being TRBD1 (6 bases). This material consisted of peripheral blood, taken before any cancer treatment. CDR3 region: CASQSGRGYNEQFF. DNA for the CDR3: TGTGCCAGCCAAAGCGGCAGGGGCTACAATGAGCAGTTCTTC.